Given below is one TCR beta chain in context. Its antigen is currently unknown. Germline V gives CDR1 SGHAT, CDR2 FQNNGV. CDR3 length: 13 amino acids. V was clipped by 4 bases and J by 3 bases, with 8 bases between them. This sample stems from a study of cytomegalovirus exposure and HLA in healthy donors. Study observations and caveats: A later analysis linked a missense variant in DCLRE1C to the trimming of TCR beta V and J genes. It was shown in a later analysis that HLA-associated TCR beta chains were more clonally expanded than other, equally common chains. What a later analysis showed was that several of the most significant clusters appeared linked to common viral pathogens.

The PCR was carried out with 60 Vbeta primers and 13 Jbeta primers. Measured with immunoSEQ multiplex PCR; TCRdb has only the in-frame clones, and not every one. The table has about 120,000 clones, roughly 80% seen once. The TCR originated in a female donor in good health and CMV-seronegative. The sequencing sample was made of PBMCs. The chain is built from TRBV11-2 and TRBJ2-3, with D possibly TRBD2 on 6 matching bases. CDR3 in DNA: TGTGCCAGCAGCTGGGCGGGGACAGATACGCAGTATTTT. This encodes CASSWAGTDTQYF.